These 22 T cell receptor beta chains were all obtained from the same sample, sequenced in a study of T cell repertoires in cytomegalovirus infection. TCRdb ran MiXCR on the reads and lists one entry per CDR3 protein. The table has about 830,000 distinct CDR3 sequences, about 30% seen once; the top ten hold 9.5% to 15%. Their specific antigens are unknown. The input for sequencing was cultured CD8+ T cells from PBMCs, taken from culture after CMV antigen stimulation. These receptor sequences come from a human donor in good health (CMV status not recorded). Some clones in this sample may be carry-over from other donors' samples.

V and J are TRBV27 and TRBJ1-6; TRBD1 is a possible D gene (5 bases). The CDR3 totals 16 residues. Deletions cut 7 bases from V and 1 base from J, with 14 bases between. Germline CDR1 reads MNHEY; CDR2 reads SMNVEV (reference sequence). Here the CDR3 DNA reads TGTGCCAGCACCCACTTAGGGGTTTCCTATAATTCACCCCTCCACTTT. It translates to CASTHLGVSYNSPLHF.

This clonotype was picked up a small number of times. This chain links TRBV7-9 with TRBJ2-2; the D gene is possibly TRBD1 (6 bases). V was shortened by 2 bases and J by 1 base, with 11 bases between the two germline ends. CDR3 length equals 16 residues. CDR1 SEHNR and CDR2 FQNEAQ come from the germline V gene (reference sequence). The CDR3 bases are TGTGCCAGCAGCTTAAGGGGGACACTGAACACCGGGGAGCTGTTTTTT. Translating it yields CASSLRGTLNTGELFF.

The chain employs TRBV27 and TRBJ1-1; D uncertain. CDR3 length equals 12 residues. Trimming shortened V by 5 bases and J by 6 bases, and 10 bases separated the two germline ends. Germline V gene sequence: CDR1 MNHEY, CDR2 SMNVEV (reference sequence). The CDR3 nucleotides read TGTGCCAGCAGTGGAGGGTATCCTGAAGCTTTCTTT. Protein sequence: CASSGGYPEAFF.

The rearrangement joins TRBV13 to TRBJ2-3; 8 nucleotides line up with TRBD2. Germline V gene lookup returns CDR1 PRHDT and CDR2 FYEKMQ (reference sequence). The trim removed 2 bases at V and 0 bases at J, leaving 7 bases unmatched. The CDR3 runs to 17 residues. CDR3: CASSLTVAGFSTDTQYF. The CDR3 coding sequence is TGTGCCAGCAGCTTAACGGTAGCGGGGTTTAGCACAGATACGCAGTATTTT.

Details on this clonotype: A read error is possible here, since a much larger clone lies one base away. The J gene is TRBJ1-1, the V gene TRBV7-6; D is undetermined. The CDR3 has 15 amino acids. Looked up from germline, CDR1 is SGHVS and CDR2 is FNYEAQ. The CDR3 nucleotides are TGTGTCAGCAGCAAAGTAGAGGTAGCGGTCACTGAAGCTTTCTTT. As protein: CVSSKVEVAVTEAFF.

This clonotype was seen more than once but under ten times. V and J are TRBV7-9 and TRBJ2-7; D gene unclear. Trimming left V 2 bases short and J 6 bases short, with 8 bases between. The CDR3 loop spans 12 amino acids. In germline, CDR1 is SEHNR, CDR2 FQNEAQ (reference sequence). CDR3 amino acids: CASSLPEFEQYF. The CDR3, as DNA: TGTGCCAGCAGCTTACCGGAGTTCGAGCAGTACTTC.

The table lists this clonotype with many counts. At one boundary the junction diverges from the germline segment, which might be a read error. CDR3 in amino acids: CAISGREVGTTNAGELFF. The CDR3 DNA follows: TGTGCCATCAGTGGAAGGGAAGTGGGGACTACGAACGCCGGGGAGCTGTTTTTT. V gene TRBV10-3 combines with J gene TRBJ2-2, with TRBD2 matching over 7 bases. Per germline, CDR1 ENHRY and CDR2 SYGVKD. The CDR3 totals 18 residues.

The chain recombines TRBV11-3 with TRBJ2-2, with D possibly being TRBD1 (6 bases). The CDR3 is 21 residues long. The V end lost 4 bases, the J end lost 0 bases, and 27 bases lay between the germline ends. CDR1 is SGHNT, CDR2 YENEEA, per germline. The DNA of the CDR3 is TGTGCCAGCAGCTCTGCTACATCGGACAGAGCCTGGGGTACGAACACCGGGGAGCTGTTTTTT. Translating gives CASSSATSDRAWGTNTGELFF.

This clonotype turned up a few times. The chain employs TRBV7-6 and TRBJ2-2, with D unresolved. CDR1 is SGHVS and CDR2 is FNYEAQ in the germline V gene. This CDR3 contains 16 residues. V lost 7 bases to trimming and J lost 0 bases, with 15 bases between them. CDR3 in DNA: TGTGCCAGCACCGCGAAACCAGCTACGAACACCGGGGAGCTGTTTTTT. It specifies CASTAKPATNTGELFF.

The CDR3 DNA sequence: TGTGCCATCAAGAGGCCTAGCGGGGGGGAGCGAGATACGCAGTATTTT. Amino acids: CAIKRPSGGERDTQYF. The chain uses TRBV10-3 and TRBJ2-3; 12 nucleotides align to TRBD2. Germline assignment: CDR1 ENHRY and CDR2 SYGVKD. V dropped 7 bases and J dropped 5; count of bases not matched to a gene: 10. This CDR3 has 16 amino acids.

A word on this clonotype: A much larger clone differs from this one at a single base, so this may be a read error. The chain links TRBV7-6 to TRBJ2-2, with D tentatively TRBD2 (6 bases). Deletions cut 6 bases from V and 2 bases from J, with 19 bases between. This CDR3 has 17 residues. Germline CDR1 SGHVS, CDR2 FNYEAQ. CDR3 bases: TGTGCCAGCAGTCCCGGGGGAGCGGACTTAAACACCGGGGAGCTGTTTTTT. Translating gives CASSPGGADLNTGELFF.

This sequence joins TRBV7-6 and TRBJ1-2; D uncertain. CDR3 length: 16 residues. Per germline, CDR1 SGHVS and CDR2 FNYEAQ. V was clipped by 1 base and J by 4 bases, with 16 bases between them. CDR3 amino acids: CASSLEAPVEGYGYTF. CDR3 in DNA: TGTGCCAGCAGCTTAGAGGCGCCAGTCGAGGGCTATGGCTACACCTTC.

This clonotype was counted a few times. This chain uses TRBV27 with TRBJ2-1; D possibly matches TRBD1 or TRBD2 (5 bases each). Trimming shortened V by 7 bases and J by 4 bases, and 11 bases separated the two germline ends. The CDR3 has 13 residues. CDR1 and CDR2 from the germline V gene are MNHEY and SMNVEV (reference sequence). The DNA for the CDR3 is TGTGCCAGCACTGGGACGGGTTACAATGAGCAGTTCTTC. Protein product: CASTGTGYNEQFF.

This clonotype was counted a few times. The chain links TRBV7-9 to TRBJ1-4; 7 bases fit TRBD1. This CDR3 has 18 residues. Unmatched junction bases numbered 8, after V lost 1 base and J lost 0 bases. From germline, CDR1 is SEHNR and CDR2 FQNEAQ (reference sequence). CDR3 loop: CASSLGDSYAATNEKLFF. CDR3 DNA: TGTGCCAGCAGCTTAGGGGACAGTTATGCAGCAACTAATGAAAAACTGTTTTTT.

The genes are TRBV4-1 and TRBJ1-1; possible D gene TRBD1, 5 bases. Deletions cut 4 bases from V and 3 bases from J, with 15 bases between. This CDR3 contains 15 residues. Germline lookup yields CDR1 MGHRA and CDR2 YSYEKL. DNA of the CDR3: TGCGCCAGCAGCCCGGGACGTATGGGGGACACTGAAGCTTTCTTT. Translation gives CASSPGRMGDTEAFF.

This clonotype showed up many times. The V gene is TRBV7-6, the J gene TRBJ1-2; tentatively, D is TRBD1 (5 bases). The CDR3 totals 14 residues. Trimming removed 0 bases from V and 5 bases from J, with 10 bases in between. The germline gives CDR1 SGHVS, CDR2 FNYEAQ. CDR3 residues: CASSLAGEGYGYTF. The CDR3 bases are TGTGCCAGCAGCTTAGCGGGGGAGGGGTATGGCTACACCTTC.

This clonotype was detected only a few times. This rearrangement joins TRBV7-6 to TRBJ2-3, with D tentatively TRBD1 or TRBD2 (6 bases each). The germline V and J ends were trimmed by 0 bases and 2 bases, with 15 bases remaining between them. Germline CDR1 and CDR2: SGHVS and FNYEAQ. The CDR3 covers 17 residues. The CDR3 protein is CASSLAHEQGLTDTQYF. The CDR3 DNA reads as TGTGCCAGCAGCTTAGCGCATGAACAGGGACTCACAGATACGCAGTATTTT.

The CDR3 loop reads CSAQQPDSNSPLHF. The CDR3 DNA reads as TGCAGTGCTCAACAACCGGACAGTAATTCACCCCTCCACTTT. J is TRBJ1-6 and V is TRBV20-1, with a tentative D call TRBD1 (6 bases). V was cut by 5 bases and J by 6 bases, with 14 bases left in between. Germline V gene data show CDR1 as DFQATT and CDR2 as SNEGSKA (reference sequence). This CDR3 contains 14 residues.

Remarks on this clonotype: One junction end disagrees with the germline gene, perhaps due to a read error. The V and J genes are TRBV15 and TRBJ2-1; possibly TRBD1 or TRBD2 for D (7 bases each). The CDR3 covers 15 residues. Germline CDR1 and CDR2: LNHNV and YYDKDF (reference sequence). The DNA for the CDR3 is TGTGTCACCAGTAGCAGGGGGGGAACCTACAATGAGCAGTTCTTC. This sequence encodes CVTSSRGGTYNEQFF.

The DNA of the CDR3 is TGTGCCAGCGACGTGGGCCTCACAGATACGCAGTATTTT. Its protein is CASDVGLTDTQYF. V and J are TRBV2 and TRBJ2-3; D is undetermined. Germline values: CDR1 SNHLY, CDR2 FYNNEI. CDR3 size: 13 residues. V lost 8 bases and J lost 2, with 11 bases in between.

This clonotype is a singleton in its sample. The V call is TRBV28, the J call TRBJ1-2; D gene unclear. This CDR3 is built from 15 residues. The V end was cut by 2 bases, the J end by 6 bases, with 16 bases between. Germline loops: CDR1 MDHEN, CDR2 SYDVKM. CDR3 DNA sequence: TGTGCCAGCAGTTTAAATCGGGCGAGAAGTGATGGCTACACCTTC. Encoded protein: CASSLNRARSDGYTF.

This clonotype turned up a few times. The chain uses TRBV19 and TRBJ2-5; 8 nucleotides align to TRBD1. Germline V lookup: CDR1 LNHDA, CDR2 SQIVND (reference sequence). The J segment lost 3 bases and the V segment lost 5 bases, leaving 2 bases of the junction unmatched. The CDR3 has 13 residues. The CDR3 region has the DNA TGTGCCAGTAGTGGGACAGGAAAAGAGACCCAGTACTTC. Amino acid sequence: CASSGTGKETQYF.